This section outlines one T cell receptor beta chain sequence together with its context. Its antigen is not known. This record belongs to a study of radiotherapy plus CTLA-4 blockade in lung cancer. Study overall: Objective responses were seen in about a sixth of patients, disease control in approximately 30%. Study-wide results and caveats: In blood, early T cell clone dynamics reportedly predicted response best, together with interferon-beta. Clones of tumor-derived TCRs expanded in blood after radiotherapy plus ipilimumab.

Produced via immunoSEQ multiplex PCR; TCRdb's table is partial and in-frame only. The sample holds approximately 40,000 clones, over 65% seen once. The CDR3 runs 18 residues. Unmatched junction bases numbered 8, after V lost 5 bases and J lost 4 bases. CDR1 and CDR2 from the germline V gene are LNHDA and SQIVND (reference sequence). Patients in the study, people with chemo-refractory metastatic non-small-cell lung cancer, received focal radiation plus ipilimumab CTLA-4 blockade. This TCR derives from a human donor with non-small cell lung cancer who had stable disease on radiotherapy plus ipilimumab. The genes are TRBV19 and TRBJ2-1; 16 bases align to TRBD2. Specimen: peripheral blood, collected from a patient treated with radiotherapy plus ipilimumab. As DNA, the CDR3 is TGTGCCAGTAGTCATCCGGGACTAGCGGGGGGGATGTACAATGAGCAGTTCTTC. Its translation is CASSHPGLAGGMYNEQFF.